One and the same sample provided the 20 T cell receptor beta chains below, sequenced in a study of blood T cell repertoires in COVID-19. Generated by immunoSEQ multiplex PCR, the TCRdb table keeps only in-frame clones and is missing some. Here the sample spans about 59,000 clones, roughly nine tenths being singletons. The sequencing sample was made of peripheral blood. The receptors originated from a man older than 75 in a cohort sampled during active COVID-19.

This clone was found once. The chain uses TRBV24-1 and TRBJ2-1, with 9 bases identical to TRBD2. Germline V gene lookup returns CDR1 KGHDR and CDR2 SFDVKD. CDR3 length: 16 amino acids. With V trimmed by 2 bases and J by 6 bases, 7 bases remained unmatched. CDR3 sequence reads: CATSDSSGRLGNEQFF. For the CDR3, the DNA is TGTGCCACCAGTGATTCCAGCGGGAGGCTTGGCAATGAGCAGTTCTTC.

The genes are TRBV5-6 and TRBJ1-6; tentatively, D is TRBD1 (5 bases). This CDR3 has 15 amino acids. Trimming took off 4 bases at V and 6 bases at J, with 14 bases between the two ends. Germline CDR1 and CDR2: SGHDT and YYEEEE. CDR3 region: CASSARGMSNSPLHF. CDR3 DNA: TGTGCCAGCAGCGCCCGGGGGATGAGTAATTCACCCCTCCACTTT.

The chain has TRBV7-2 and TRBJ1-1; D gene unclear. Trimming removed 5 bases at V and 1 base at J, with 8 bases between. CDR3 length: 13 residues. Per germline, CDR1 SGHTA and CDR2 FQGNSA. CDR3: CASSVRSNTEAFF. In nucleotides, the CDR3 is TGTGCCAGCAGCGTGAGGTCGAACACTGAAGCTTTCTTT.

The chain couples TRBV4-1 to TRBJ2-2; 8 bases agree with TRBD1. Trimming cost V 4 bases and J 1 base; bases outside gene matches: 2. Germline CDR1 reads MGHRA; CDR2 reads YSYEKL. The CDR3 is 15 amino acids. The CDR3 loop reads CASSRGTGNTGELFF. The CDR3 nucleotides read TGCGCCAGCAGCCGCGGGACAGGGAACACCGGGGAGCTGTTTTTT.

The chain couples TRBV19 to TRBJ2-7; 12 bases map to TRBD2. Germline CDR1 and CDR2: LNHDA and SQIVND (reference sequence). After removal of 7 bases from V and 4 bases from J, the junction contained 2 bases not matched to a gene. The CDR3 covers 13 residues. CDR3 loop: CASIGTSGYEQYF. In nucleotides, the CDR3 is TGTGCCAGTATAGGGACTAGCGGGTACGAGCAGTACTTC.

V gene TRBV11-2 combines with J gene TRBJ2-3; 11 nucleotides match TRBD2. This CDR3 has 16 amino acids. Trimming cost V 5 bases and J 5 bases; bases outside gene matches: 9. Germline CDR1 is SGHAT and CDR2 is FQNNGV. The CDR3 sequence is CASSALTSGGRDTQYF. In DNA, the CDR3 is TGTGCCAGCAGCGCACTTACTAGCGGGGGCAGAGATACGCAGTATTTT.

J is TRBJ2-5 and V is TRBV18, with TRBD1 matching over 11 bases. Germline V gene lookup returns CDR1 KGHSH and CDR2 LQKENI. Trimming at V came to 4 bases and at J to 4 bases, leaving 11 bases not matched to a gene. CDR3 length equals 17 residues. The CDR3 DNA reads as TGTGCCAGCTCACAATTTAGCACCGGGACAGGGGGAGAGACCCAGTACTTC. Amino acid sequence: CASSQFSTGTGGETQYF. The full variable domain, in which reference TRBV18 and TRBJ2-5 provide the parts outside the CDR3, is NAGVMQNPRHLVRRRGQEARLRCSPMKGHSHVYWYRQLPEEGLKFMVYLQKENIIDESGMPKERFSAEFPKEGPSILRIQQVVRGDSAAYFCASSQFSTGTGGETQYFGPGTRLLVL.

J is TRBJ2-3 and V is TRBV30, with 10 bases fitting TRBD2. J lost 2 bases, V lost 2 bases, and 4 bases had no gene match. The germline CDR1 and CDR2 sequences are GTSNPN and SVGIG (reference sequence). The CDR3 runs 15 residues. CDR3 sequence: CAWSQLAGHTDTQYF. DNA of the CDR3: TGTGCCTGGAGTCAACTAGCGGGACACACAGATACGCAGTATTTT.

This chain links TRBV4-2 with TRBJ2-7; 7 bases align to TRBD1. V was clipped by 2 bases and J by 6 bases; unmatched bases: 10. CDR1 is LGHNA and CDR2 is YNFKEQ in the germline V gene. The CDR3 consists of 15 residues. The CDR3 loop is CASSQPTGTDGEQYF. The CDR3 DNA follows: TGTGCCAGCAGCCAACCCACCGGGACAGATGGCGAGCAGTACTTC.

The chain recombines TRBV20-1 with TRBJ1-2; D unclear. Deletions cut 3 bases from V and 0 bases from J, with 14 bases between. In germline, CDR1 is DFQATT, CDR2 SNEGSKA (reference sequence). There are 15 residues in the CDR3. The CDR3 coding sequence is TGCAGTGCTAGTGACACGAGGAGGACTAACTATGGCTACACCTTC. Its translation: CSASDTRRTNYGYTF.

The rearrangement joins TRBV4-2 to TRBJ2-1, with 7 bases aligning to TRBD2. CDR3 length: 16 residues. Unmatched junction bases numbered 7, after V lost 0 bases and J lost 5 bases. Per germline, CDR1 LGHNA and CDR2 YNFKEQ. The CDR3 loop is CASSQDGEGPNNEQFF. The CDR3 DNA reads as TGTGCCAGCAGCCAAGATGGGGAGGGACCAAACAATGAGCAGTTCTTC.

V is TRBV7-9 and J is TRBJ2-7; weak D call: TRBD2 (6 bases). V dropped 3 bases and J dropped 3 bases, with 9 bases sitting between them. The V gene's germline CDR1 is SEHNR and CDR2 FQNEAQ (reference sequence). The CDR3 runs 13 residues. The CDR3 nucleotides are TGTGCCAGCAGCTTTAAGGGAGGCTACGAGCAGTACTTC. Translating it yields CASSFKGGYEQYF.

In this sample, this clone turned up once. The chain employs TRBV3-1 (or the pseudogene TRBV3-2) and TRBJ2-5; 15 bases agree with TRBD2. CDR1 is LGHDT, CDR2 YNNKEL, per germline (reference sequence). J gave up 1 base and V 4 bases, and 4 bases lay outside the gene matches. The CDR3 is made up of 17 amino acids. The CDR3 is CASSLRTSGGAQETQYF. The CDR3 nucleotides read TGTGCCAGCAGCCTCCGGACTAGCGGGGGGGCCCAAGAGACCCAGTACTTC.

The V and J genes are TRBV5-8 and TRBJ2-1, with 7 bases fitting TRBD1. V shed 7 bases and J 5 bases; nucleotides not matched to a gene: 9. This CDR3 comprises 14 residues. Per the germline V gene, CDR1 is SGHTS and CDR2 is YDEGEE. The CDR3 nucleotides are TGTGCCAGCGGCACAGGGGTAAACCACAATGAGCAGTTCTTC. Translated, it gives CASGTGVNHNEQFF. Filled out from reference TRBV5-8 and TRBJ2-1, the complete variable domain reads EAGVTQSPTHLIKTRGQQATLRCSPISGHTSVYWYQQALGLGLQFLLWYDEGEERNRGNFPPRFSGRQFPNYSSELNVNALELEDSALYLCASGTGVNHNEQFFGPGTRLTVL.

Written as DNA, the CDR3 is TGTGCCAGCAGCTCCTCGGACAGAAAGAACACTGAAGCTTTCTTT. Translation: CASSSSDRKNTEAFF. The chain combines TRBV7-9 with TRBJ1-1, with TRBD1 as a possible D gene (6 bases). Germline lookup yields CDR1 SEHNR and CDR2 FQNEAQ (reference sequence). V lost 4 bases and J 1 base, leaving 13 bases between the germline ends. This CDR3 region has 15 residues.

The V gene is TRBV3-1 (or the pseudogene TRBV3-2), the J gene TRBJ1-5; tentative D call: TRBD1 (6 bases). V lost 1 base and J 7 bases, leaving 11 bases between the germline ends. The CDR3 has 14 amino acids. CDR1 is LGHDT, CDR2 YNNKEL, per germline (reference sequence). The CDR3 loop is CASSQVQGEQPQHF. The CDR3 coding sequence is TGTGCCAGCAGCCAAGTACAGGGAGAACAGCCCCAGCATTTT.

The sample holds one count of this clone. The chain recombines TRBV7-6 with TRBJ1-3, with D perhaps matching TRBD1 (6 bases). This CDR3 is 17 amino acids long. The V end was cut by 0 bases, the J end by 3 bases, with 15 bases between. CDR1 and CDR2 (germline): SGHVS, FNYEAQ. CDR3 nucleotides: TGTGCCAGCAGCTTAGCGTCGGTCAGGGGAAATGGAAACACCATATATTTT. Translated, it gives CASSLASVRGNGNTIYF.

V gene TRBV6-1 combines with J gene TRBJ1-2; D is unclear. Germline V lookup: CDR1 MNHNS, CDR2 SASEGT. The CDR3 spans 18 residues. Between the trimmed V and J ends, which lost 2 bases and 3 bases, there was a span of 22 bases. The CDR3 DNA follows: TGTGCCAGCAGTGAATTGTTTTCCCTACCTCGTCTCTACTATGGCTACACCTTC. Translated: CASSELFSLPRLYYGYTF.

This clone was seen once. This CDR3 is CAISESSAMNTEAFF. The CDR3 coding sequence is TGTGCCATCAGTGAGTCGTCAGCGATGAACACTGAAGCTTTCTTT. The rearrangement links TRBV10-3 to TRBJ1-1; D is unclear. With 0 bases removed from V and 0 bases from J, the gap between germline ends came to 8 bases. Germline values: CDR1 ENHRY, CDR2 SYGVKD. The CDR3 runs to 15 residues.

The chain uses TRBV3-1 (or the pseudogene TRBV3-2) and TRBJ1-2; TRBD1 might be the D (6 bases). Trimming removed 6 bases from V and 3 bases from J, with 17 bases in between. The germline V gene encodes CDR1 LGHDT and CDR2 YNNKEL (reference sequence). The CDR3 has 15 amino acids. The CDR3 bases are TGTGCCAGCAGTCTTGGGACACCTCTCTACTATGGCTACACCTTC. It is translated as CASSLGTPLYYGYTF.